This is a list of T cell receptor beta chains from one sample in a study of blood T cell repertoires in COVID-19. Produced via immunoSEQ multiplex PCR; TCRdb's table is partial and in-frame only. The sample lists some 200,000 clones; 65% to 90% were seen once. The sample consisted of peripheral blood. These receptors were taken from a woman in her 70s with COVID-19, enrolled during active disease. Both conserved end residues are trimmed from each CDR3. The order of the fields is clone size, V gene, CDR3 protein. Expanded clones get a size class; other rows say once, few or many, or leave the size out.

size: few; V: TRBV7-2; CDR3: ASSSTWDTVLNYGYT
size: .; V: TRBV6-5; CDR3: ASSYRSGGSYEQY
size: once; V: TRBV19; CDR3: ASSPGRGFTDTQY
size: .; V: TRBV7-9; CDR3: ASSLAAATNEKLF
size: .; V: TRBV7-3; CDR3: ASSLTGGRSYT
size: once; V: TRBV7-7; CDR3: ASSLGGTGAGETQY
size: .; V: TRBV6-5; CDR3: ASGGGNQPQH
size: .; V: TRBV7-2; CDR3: ASSPPSGRADEQF
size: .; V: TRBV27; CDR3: ASSQGTGWGSYT
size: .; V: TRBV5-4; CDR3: ASSPPSTAGRELF
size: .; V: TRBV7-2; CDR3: ASSFRQGDNSPLH
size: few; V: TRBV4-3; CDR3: ASSQDPTGSGELF
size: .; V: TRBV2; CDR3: ASSGLAAYYEQY
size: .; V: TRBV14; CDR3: ASSLQTAVPPT
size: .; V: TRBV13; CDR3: ASSSTTGANSPLH
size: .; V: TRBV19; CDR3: ASSIREDYGYT
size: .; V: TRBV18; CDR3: ASSPSRQARGSGANVLT
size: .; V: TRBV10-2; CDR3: ASSRLAGVTGTGELF
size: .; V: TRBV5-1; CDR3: ASSSGLSGAANTQY
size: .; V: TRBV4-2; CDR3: ASSQERWAFLPFSYEQY
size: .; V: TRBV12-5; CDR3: ASGFGGKGKAF
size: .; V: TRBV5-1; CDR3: ASSLVASAGSYEQY
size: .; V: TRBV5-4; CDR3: ASSFGKDSSYEQY
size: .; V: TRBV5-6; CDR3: ASSFLGAETQY
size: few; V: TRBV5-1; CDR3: ASSLGAGNNSPLH
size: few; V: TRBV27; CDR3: ASSFLTVPGANVLT
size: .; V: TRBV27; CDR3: ASSSSGQGGGYT
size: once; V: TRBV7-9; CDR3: ASSLTSISNQPQH
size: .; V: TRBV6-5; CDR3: ASSYSTSGGFNEQF
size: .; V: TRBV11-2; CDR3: ASSLGTGVGYT
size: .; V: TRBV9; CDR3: ASSVTDDYTDTQY
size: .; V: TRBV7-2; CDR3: ASSAQQGESRKAF
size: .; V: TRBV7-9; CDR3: ASSTPPTGSNTEAF
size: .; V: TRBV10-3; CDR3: AIRSGTGSNEQF
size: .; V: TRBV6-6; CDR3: ASSYPPVGRGSTQY
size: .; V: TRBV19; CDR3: ASSAGRGGQPQH